The present entry profiles one T cell receptor beta chain with its context. The antigen is undetermined. This cohort consisted of healthy bone marrow donors. This specimen comes from a study of cytomegalovirus exposure and HLA in healthy donors. Study conclusions and caveats: Researchers catalogued under 200 TCR beta chains as cytomegalovirus-associated. An analysis done earlier found most TCR beta V segments productive about 87% or about 30% of the time.

V was cut by 5 bases and J by 9 bases, with 12 bases left in between. The length of the CDR3 is 12 residues. Germline CDR1 and CDR2: SGHVS and FQNEAQ. Both 60 Vbeta primers and 13 Jbeta primers went into the PCR. Here immunoSEQ multiplex PCR was the method, and the copy in TCRdb shows in-frame clones only, minus some. Of over 95,000 clones in the sample, about 75% were seen once. The sequence came from a middle-aged woman in good health and CMV-seropositive. The material sequenced was PBMCs. The rearrangement joins TRBV7-8 to TRBJ2-3; a possible D gene is TRBD2 (7 bases). The CDR3 nucleotides are TGTGCCAGCAGCCCAGAGGGGGGGACGCAGTATTTT. Its translation is CASSPEGGTQYF. The full variable domain, rest sourced from reference TRBV7-8 and TRBJ2-3, is GAGVSQSPRYKVAKRGQDVALRCDPISGHVSLFWYQQALGQGPEFLTYFQNEAQLDKSGLPSDRFFAERPEGSVSTLKIQRTQQEDSAVYLCASSPEGGTQYFGPGTRLTVL.